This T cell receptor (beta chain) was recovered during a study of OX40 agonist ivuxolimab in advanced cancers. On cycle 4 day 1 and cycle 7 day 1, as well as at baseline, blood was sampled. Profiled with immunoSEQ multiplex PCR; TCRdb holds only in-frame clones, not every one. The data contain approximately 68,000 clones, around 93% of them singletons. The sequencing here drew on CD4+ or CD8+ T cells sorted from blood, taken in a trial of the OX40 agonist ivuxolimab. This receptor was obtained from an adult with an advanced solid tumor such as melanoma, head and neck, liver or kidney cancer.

CDR3 protein: CASSANPGQTNSPLHF. CDR3 in DNA: TGTGCCAGCAGCGCGAACCCGGGACAGACTAATTCACCCCTCCACTTT. The chain carries TRBV9 and TRBJ1-6, with TRBD1 matching over 7 bases. Germline V gene sequence: CDR1 SGDLS, CDR2 YYNGEE. CDR3 size: 16 residues. The J segment lost 6 bases and the V segment lost 3 bases, leaving 9 bases of the junction unmatched.